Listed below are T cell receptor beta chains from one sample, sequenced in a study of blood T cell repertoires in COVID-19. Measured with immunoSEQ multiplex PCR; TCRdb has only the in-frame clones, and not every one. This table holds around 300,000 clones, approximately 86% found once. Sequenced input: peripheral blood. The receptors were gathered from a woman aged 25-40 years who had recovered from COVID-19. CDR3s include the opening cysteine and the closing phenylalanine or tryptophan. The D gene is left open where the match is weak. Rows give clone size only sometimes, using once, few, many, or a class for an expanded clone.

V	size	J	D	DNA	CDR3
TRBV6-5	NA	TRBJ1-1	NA	TGTGCCAGCAGCCTCGGGGGGTGGGGTACTGAAGCTTTCTTT	CASSLGGWGTEAFF
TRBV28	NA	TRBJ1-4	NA	TGTGCCAGCAGCGCAGTACGGGGAGGGGGACAAGTGACGACTAATGAAAAACTGTTTTTT	CASSAVRGGGQVTTNEKLFF
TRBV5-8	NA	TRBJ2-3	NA	TGTGCCAGCAGCCCGGAGAGAAACCGTTACACAGATACGCAGTATTTT	CASSPERNRYTDTQYF
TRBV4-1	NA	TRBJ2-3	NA	TGCGCCAGCAGCCATATCCGAGATACGCAGTATTTT	CASSHIRDTQYF
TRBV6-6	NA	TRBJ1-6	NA	TGTGCCAGCAGCCGAACAAACTTACAGGGAAATAATTCACCCCTCCACTTT	CASSRTNLQGNNSPLHF
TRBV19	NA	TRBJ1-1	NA	TGTGCCAGTAGTACCGGCCGGGTAGGGAACACTGAAGCTTTCTTT	CASSTGRVGNTEAFF
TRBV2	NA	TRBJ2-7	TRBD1	TGTGCCAGCAGTGAGGGGACAGGGCCTTACGAGCAGTACTTC	CASSEGTGPYEQYF
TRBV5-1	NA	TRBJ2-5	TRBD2	TGCGCCAGCAGCATAGGACTAGCGGGACAAGAGACCCAGTACTTC	CASSIGLAGQETQYF
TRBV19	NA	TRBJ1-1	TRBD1	TGTGCCAGTAGTCTACAGGGGACCTGGAACACTGAAGCTTTCTTT	CASSLQGTWNTEAFF
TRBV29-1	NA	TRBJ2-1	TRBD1	TGCAGCCATTCCATGGGGACAGGGGCCTTCAATGAGCAGTTCTTC	CSHSMGTGAFNEQFF
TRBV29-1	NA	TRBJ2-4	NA	TGCAGCGTTTTCAGGAGGGACATTCAGTACTTC	CSVFRRDIQYF
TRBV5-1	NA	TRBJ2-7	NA	TGCGCCAGCAGCTTGGGGCAGGGGTCCTACGAGCAGTACTTC	CASSLGQGSYEQYF
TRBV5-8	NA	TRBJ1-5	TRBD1	TGTGCCAGCAGCTTAGGACAGGGTCATCAGCCCCAGCATTTT	CASSLGQGHQPQHF
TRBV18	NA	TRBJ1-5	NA	TGTGCCAGCTCCGCCCAGATCAATCAGCCCCAGCATTTT	CASSAQINQPQHF
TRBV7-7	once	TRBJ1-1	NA	TGTGCTAGCAGCTTGGGACAGAACACTGAAGCTTTCTTT	CASSLGQNTEAFF
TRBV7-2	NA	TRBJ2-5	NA	TGTGCCAGCAGCGATGGAGGTGCGGGGGAGACCCAGTACTTC	CASSDGGAGETQYF
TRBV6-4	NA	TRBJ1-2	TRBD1	TGTGCCAGCAGTGACTCGGGACAGGGGGCGCTTGGCTACACCTTC	CASSDSGQGALGYTF
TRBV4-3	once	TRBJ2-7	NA	TGCGCCAGCAGCCCAGGCCGACACTACGAGCAGTACTTC	CASSPGRHYEQYF
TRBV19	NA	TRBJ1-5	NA	TGTGCCAGTAAGAGCGGGGGGCATCAGCCCCAGCATTTT	CASKSGGHQPQHF
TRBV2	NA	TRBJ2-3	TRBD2	TGTGCCAGCAGTGAATGGCTAGCGGGAGACACAGATACGCAGTATTTT	CASSEWLAGDTDTQYF
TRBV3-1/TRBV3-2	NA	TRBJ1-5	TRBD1	TGTGCCAGCAGCCGGACAGGGGAGGAGCAGCCCCAGCATTTT	CASSRTGEEQPQHF
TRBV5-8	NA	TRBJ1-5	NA	TGTGCCAGCAGCTTCCTCGTGGCAGGCTATCAGCCCCAGCATTTT	CASSFLVAGYQPQHF
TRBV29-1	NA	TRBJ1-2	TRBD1	TGCAGCGTGGACAGGGGGTACTATGGCTACACCTTC	CSVDRGYYGYTF
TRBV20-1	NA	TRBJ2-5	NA	TGCAGTGCTAGAGACCGGGAGACCCAGTACTTC	CSARDRETQYF
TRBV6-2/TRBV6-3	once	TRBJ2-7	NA	TGTGCCAGCAGTTCCGTGGGGGACACTCGCGAGCAGTACTTC	CASSSVGDTREQYF
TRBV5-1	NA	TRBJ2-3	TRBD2	TGCGCCAGCGAGCTTCTGGCGGGGGGCGGAGATACGCAGTATTTT	CASELLAGGGDTQYF
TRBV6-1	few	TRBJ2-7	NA	TGTGCCAGCAGTGAAGCAATACAATACGAGCAGTACTTC	CASSEAIQYEQYF
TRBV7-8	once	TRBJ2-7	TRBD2	TGTGCCAGCTTACTAGCGGGGGAGTCGACCTACGAGCAGTACTTC	CASLLAGESTYEQYF
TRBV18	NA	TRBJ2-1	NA	TGTGCCAGCTCGCCTAATCTAGCGTTACTTAACAATGAGCAGTTCTTC	CASSPNLALLNNEQFF
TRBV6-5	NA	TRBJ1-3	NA	TGTGCCAGCAGGAGGGGGAGCTCTGGAAACACCATATATTTT	CASRRGSSGNTIYF
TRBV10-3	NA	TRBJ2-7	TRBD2	TGTGCCATCAGCGTTGGGACTAGCTCCTACGAGCAGTACTTC	CAISVGTSSYEQYF